The 22 T cell receptor beta chains reported below all come from one sample, sequenced in a study of blood T cells in healthy people across ages. Primed by a sample-barcoded 5' primer and a J-beta primer mix, a second PCR proceeded for about 6 to 11 cycles. TCRdb passed the 5' RACE reads through MiXCR, listing each CDR3 protein once. The profile shows 870,000 or so distinct CDR3 sequences, around 30% of them singletons. Material: blood. Every receptor here comes from a woman older than 75 in good health.

This clonotype was seen a handful of times. The chain couples TRBV5-1 to TRBJ1-1; 8 bases are a match to TRBD1. The CDR3 spans 17 residues. Per germline, CDR1 SGHRS and CDR2 YFSETQ. The ends lost 0 bases at V and 0 bases at J; junction bases unmatched: 7. The CDR3 reads CASSLGGTGYVNTEAFF. The CDR3 DNA is TGCGCCAGCAGCTTGGGGGGGACAGGTTATGTGAACACTGAAGCTTTCTTT.

As for this clonotype: Possible read error: a much larger clone is one base away. In DNA, the CDR3 is TGTGCCAGCAGTCCCGGACGCCTCGGGGACATTCAGTACTTC. Amino acids: CASSPGRLGDIQYF. This chain joins TRBV5-6 and TRBJ2-4, with D maybe TRBD2 (5 bases). This CDR3 region has 14 residues. Germline CDR1 and CDR2: SGHDT and YYEEEE. V lost 5 bases and J lost 8, with 17 bases in between.

The chain is built from TRBV7-2 and TRBJ2-5, with 10 nucleotides matching TRBD2. J gave up 1 base and V 5 bases, and 16 bases lay outside the gene matches. The CDR3 is 19 residues long. Germline-derived CDR1 and CDR2 are SGHTA and FQGNSA. The CDR3 sequence is CASSLRDRLSSGGQETQYF. CDR3 bases: TGTGCCAGCAGCCTAAGGGACAGGCTTTCTAGCGGGGGCCAAGAGACCCAGTACTTC.

Worth noting for this clonotype: One base away lies a much larger clone, so this may be a sequencing read error. The chain has TRBV29-1 and TRBJ1-2; D is possibly TRBD1 (5 bases). The CDR3 has 15 residues. CDR1 is SQVTM and CDR2 is ANQGSEA in the germline V gene. V was shortened by 0 bases and J by 4 bases, with 15 bases between the two germline ends. This CDR3 reads CSVEDGGEGLYGYTF. CDR3 sequence (DNA): TGCAGCGTTGAAGATGGGGGTGAGGGGCTCTATGGCTACACCTTC.

There are many counts of this clonotype. CDR3 DNA sequence: TGTGCCAGCAGGACGAGCGGGGGGATTGGAGATACGCAGTATTTT. Amino acid sequence: CASRTSGGIGDTQYF. This chain uses TRBV6-5 with TRBJ2-3; TRBD2 agrees at 9 bases. Trimming took 6 bases from V and 5 from J; bases not matched to a gene: 9. This CDR3 region has 15 residues. Per the germline V gene, CDR1 is MNHEY and CDR2 is SVGAGI.

The table lists this clonotype with a few counts. V gene TRBV27 combines with J gene TRBJ1-1; D is possibly TRBD1 (6 bases). Per the germline V gene, CDR1 is MNHEY and CDR2 is SMNVEV (reference sequence). Trimming shortened V by 3 bases and J by 4 bases, and 18 bases separated the two germline ends. This CDR3 spans 16 amino acids. The CDR3 coding sequence is TGTGCCAGCAGTTTGGACAGAAAAACGGGCGCCACTGAAGCTTTCTTT. Its protein is CASSLDRKTGATEAFF.

This clonotype was seen at least ten times. J is TRBJ2-5 and V is TRBV9; 7 bases match TRBD2. The CDR3 loop spans 14 amino acids. J gave up 5 bases and V 1 base, and 5 bases lay outside the gene matches. Germline V lookup: CDR1 SGDLS, CDR2 YYNGEE. CDR3 protein: CASSVTGGIETQYF. In DNA form, the CDR3 reads TGTGCCAGCAGCGTAACGGGGGGAATTGAGACCCAGTACTTC.

There are many counts of this clonotype. The rearrangement uses TRBV5-1 and TRBJ2-7; D possibly corresponds to TRBD1 (6 bases). Germline loops: CDR1 SGHRS, CDR2 YFSETQ. There are 18 residues in the CDR3. V was clipped by 4 bases and J by 3 bases, with 26 bases between them. CDR3 sequence (DNA): TGCGCCAGCAGCGTAGGGGGAGAAGGGCGGGCTGAAGTCTACGAGCAGTACTTC. Translated, it gives CASSVGGEGRAEVYEQYF.

This chain uses TRBV20-1 with TRBJ1-2; D ambiguous. Trimming shortened V by 6 bases and J by 4 bases, and 18 bases separated the two germline ends. This CDR3 region has 14 residues. Germline CDR1 DFQATT, CDR2 SNEGSKA (reference sequence). DNA for the CDR3: TGCAGTGCCCCCGTCGAGAGGGAATTCTATGGCTACACCTTC. This sequence encodes CSAPVEREFYGYTF.

This clonotype has just a few counts. CDR3 DNA: TGTGCCAGCAGGCGCGAAAAGGCAGGGGCCCCCTCCTATGGCTACACCTTC. This gives the protein CASRREKAGAPSYGYTF. This rearrangement joins TRBV28 to TRBJ1-2; tentative D call: TRBD1 (6 bases). This CDR3 is 17 amino acids long. V was cut by 6 bases and J by 4 bases, with 24 bases left in between. CDR1 is MDHEN, CDR2 SYDVKM, per germline.

There are many counts of this clonotype. The J gene is TRBJ2-1, the V gene TRBV6-1; D is possibly TRBD1 (5 bases). Germline V gene data show CDR1 as MNHNS and CDR2 as SASEGT. CDR3 length: 13 amino acids. Trimming pared 7 bases from V and 3 bases from J, leaving 10 bases between. The CDR3 protein is CASKFDSYNEQFF. CDR3 sequence (DNA): TGTGCCAGCAAATTCGACAGCTACAATGAGCAGTTCTTC.

This clonotype occurred many times. A read error may account for a junction end that differs from germline. The V gene is TRBV5-1, the J gene TRBJ2-5, with a possible D match to TRBD1 (6 bases). CDR3 length equals 11 residues. The V gene's germline CDR1 is SGHRS and CDR2 YFSETQ. The DNA of the CDR3 is TGTGCCAGCAGGGGTGGCGAGACCCAGTACTTC. This gives the protein CASRGGETQYF.

Ten or more counts support this clonotype. The rearrangement joins TRBV7-2 to TRBJ1-1, with D maybe TRBD1 (6 bases). Trimming cost V 5 bases and J 0 bases, with 13 bases left between them. Germline V CDR1 and CDR2: SGHTA, FQGNSA. CDR3 length: 15 residues. Here the CDR3 DNA reads TGTGCCAGCAGCCCTTTGGGGGCAATGAACACTGAAGCTTTCTTT. This codes for CASSPLGAMNTEAFF.

The chain is built from TRBV2 and TRBJ2-1; D may be TRBD1 or TRBD2 (5 bases each). Germline V gives CDR1 SNHLY, CDR2 FYNNEI. V was cut by 5 bases and J by 9 bases, with 17 bases left in between. This CDR3 region has 14 residues. CDR3 in DNA: TGTGCCAGCAGTTGGGACCTATACGCCAGTGAGCAGTTCTTC. Amino acids: CASSWDLYASEQFF. The entire variable domain, with the rest obtained from reference TRBV2 and TRBJ2-1, is as follows: EPEVTQTPSHQVTQMGQEVILRCVPISNHLYFYWYRQILGQKVEFLVSFYNNEISEKSEIFDDQFSVERPDGSNFTLKIRSTKLEDSAMYFCASSWDLYASEQFFGPGTRLTVL.

The J gene is TRBJ2-1, the V gene TRBV29-1; 8 bases line up with TRBD1. The CDR3 spans 14 residues. Trimming at V came to 2 bases and at J to 6 bases, leaving 6 bases not matched to a gene. Per the germline V gene, CDR1 is SQVTM and CDR2 is ANQGSEA. The CDR3 DNA is TGCAGCGTTGAAAGGGGGACAGGAGGCAATGAGCAGTTCTTC. Residues: CSVERGTGGNEQFF.

This clonotype has only a few counts. The rearrangement uses TRBV6-1 and TRBJ1-4; D is possibly TRBD1 (5 bases). The V end lost 3 bases, the J end lost 0 bases, and 14 bases lay between the germline ends. CDR1 MNHNS and CDR2 SASEGT come from the germline V gene. CDR3 length: 17 amino acids. The CDR3 here is CASSERAGTATNEKLFF. The CDR3 DNA reads TGTGCCAGCAGTGAGAGGGCAGGGACCGCAACTAATGAAAAACTGTTTTTT.

The chain uses TRBV28 and TRBJ2-4; weak D call: TRBD2 (7 bases). Judging by the DNA end, TRBJ2-5 fits better; the J call may be wrong. This CDR3 has 15 residues. Per germline, CDR1 MDHEN and CDR2 SYDVKM. The CDR3 bases are TGTGCCAGCAGAACGTGGCGGGGGCCCCAAGAGACCCAGTACTTC. Its protein product is CASRTWRGPQETQYF.

There are many counts of this clonotype. This sequence joins TRBV7-9 and TRBJ2-3, with 10 bases identical to TRBD2. CDR3 length: 14 residues. In germline, CDR1 is SEHNR, CDR2 FQNEAQ (reference sequence). Trimming removed 5 bases from V and 6 bases from J; junction bases left unmatched: 5. The CDR3 bases are TGTGCCAGCAGCATGACTAGCGGGCGGGATACGCAGTATTTT. Protein: CASSMTSGRDTQYF.

Many counts were recorded for this clonotype. The chain couples TRBV7-2 to TRBJ2-7; D is possibly TRBD1 (6 bases). The V and J ends lost 3 bases and 0 bases respectively, with 18 bases between them. CDR1 is SGHTA, CDR2 FQGNSA, per germline. CDR3 length: 17 amino acids. CDR3 loop: CASSLYLDARGSYEQYF. CDR3 nucleotide sequence: TGTGCCAGCAGCTTGTACCTAGACGCCAGGGGCTCCTACGAGCAGTACTTC.

In its sample, this clonotype was seen many times. The chain combines TRBV28 with TRBJ2-5; 8 bases fit TRBD2. The CDR3 is 18 residues long. The V and J ends lost 4 bases and 1 base, in that order; junction bases with no gene match: 14. Looked up from germline, CDR1 is MDHEN and CDR2 is SYDVKM. In DNA, the CDR3 is TGTGCCAGCAGTTCGGGGGGGGTAAAGCGGGGGCCCCAAGAGACCCAGTACTTC. Protein: CASSSGGVKRGPQETQYF. Drawing the rest from reference TRBV28 and TRBJ2-5, the complete variable domain is DVKVTQSSRYLVKRTGEKVFLECVQDMDHENMFWYRQDPGLGLRLIYFSYDVKMKEKGDIPEGYSVSREKKERFSLILESASTNQTSMYLCASSSGGVKRGPQETQYFGPGTRLLVL.

This clonotype was counted ten times or more. The chain links TRBV7-2 to TRBJ1-2; tentative D call: TRBD1 (5 bases). This CDR3 is built from 15 residues. Per germline, CDR1 SGHTA and CDR2 FQGNSA. V lost 5 bases to trimming and J lost 0 bases, with 13 bases between them. In DNA form, the CDR3 reads TGTGCCAGCAGCCTAGGGGCCCCTACTAACTATGGCTACACCTTC. As protein: CASSLGAPTNYGYTF.

This clonotype was picked up many times. This sequence joins TRBV27 and TRBJ2-7; either TRBD1 or TRBD2 may fit D (5 bases each). Germline assignment: CDR1 MNHEY and CDR2 SMNVEV (reference sequence). The CDR3 extends over 15 amino acids. V lost 5 bases to trimming and J lost 0 bases, with 14 bases between them. The CDR3 coding sequence is TGTGCCAGCAGTACAATCGGGGCAACCTCCTACGAGCAGTACTTC. Translated, it gives CASSTIGATSYEQYF.